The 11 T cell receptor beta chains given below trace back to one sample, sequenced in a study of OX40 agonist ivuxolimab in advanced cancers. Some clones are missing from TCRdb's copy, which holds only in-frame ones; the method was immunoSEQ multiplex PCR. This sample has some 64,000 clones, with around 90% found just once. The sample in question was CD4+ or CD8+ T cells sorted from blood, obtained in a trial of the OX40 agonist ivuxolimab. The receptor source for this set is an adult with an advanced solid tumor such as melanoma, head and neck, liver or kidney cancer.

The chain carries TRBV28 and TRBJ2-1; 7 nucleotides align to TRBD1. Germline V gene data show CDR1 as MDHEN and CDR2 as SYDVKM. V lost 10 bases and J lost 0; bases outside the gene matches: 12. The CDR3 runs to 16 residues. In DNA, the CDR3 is TGTGCCACCCTTAATCCGGGACAGCCCTCCTACAATGAGCAGTTCTTC. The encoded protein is CATLNPGQPSYNEQFF.

The CDR3 nucleotides read TGCGCCAGCAGCCGGAGGGAGGACCCATCCTACGAGCAGTACTTC. It yields the protein CASSRREDPSYEQYF. V usage is TRBV4-1 and J usage is TRBJ2-7, with D possibly being TRBD2 (6 bases). Germline CDR1 MGHRA, CDR2 YSYEKL. This CDR3 has 15 residues. V was cut by 4 bases and J by 1 base, with 14 bases left in between.

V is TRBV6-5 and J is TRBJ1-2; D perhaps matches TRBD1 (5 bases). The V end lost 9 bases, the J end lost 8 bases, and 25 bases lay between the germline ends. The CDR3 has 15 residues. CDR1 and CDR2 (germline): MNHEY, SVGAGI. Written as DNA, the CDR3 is TGTGCCAGTCGAAATGGGGCAGGGCTCCTTGGGGGCTACACCTTC. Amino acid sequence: CASRNGAGLLGGYTF.

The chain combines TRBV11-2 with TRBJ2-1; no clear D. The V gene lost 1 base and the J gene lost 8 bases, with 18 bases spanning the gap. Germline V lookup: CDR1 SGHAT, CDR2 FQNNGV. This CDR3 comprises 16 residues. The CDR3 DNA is TGTGCCAGCAGCTTAGCTTGGGTATCTATCTGGGATGAGCAGTTCTTC. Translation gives CASSLAWVSIWDEQFF.

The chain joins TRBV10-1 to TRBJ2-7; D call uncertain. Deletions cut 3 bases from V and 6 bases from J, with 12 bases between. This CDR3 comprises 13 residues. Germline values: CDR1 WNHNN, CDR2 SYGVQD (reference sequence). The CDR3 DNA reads TGCGCCAGCAGTGATGTTGGGGTCGGCGAGCAGTACTTC. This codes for CASSDVGVGEQYF.

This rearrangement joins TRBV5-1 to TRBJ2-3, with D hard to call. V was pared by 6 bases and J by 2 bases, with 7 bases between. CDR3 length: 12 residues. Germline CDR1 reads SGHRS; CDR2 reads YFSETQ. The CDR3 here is CASNGYTDTQYF. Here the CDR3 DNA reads TGCGCCAGCAACGGATACACAGATACGCAGTATTTT.

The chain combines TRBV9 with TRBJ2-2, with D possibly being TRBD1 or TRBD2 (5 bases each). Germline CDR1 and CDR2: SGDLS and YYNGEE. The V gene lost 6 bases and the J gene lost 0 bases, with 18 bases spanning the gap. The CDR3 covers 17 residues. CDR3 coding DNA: TGTGCCAGCACCGGATCGGGGCGAGAGTCGAACACCGGGGAGCTGTTTTTT. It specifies CASTGSGRESNTGELFF.

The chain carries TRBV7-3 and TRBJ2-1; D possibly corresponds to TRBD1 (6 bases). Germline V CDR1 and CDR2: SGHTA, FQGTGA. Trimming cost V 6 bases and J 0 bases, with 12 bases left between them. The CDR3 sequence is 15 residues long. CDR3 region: CASSSTGDSYNEQFF. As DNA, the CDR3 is TGTGCCAGCAGTTCGACAGGTGACTCCTACAATGAGCAGTTCTTC.

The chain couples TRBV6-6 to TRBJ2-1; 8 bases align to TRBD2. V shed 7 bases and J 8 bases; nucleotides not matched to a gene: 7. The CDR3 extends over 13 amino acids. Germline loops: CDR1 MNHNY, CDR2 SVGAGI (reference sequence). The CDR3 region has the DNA TGTGCCAGCATCCGGGAGGGCCGAGATGAGCAGTTCTTC. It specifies CASIREGRDEQFF.

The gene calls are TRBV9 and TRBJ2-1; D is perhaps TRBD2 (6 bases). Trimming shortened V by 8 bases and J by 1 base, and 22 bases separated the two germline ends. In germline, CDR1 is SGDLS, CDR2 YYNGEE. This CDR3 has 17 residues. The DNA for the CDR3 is TGTGCCAGTGGGGGGTCGGGTTCCCAGACGTCCTACAATGAGCAGTTCTTC. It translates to CASGGSGSQTSYNEQFF. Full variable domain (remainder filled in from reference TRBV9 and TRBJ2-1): DSGVTQTPKHLITATGQRVTLRCSPRSGDLSVYWYQQSLDQGLQFLIQYYNGEERAKGNILERFSAQQFPDLHSELNLSSLELGDSALYFCASGGSGSQTSYNEQFFGPGTRLTVL.

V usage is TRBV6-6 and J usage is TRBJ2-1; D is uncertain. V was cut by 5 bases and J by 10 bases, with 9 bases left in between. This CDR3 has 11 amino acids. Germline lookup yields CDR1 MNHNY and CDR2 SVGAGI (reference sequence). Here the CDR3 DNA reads TGTGCCAGCAGTCAAACAAGAGAGCAGTTCTTC. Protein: CASSQTREQFF.